The TCR beta chain under discussion was sequenced for a study of cytomegalovirus exposure and HLA in healthy donors. Study-wide points: Later on, a genetic analysis was performed. It linked a missense variant in DCLRE1C with V- and J-gene trimming of TCR beta. Analysis performed later showed TCR beta chains linked to HLA being more clonally expanded than equally common others.

On this clone: Its target is not known.

PCR used 60 Vbeta primers and 13 Jbeta primers. The data were produced by immunoSEQ multiplex PCR, yet TCRdb's version contains in-frame clones alone and is incomplete. The sample lists more than 85,000 clones, just under 80% occurring once. In germline, CDR1 is LGHNT, CDR2 FRNRAP. The CDR3 extends over 12 amino acids. The TCR was taken from a man younger than 45 in good health and CMV-seronegative. The rearrangement uses TRBV12-5 and TRBJ1-2; TRBD1 agrees at 7 bases. Sequencing was carried out using PBMCs. The CDR3 reads CAGTGTVDGYTF. The CDR3 nucleotides are TGTGCCGGAACCGGGACAGTAGATGGCTACACCTTC.